The 14 T cell receptor beta chains given below trace back to one sample, sequenced in a study of cytomegalovirus exposure and HLA in healthy donors. Vbeta (60) and Jbeta (13) primers were used in the PCR. Produced via immunoSEQ multiplex PCR; TCRdb's table is partial and in-frame only. Of 150,000 or so clones in the sample, around 75% are singletons; the top ten hold 7.7%. Sequencing was performed on PBMCs. These TCRs come from a woman aged 35 to 49 in good health and CMV-seropositive.

This sequence joins TRBV5-1 and TRBJ2-1, with 7 bases that match TRBD2. The CDR3 extends over 16 amino acids. V lost 0 bases and J lost 4; bases outside the gene matches: 7. The germline gives CDR1 SGHRS, CDR2 YFSETQ. The CDR3 DNA reads as TGCGCCAGCAGCTTGGGCCTAGCGGAGACATACAATGAGCAGTTCTTC. It is translated as CASSLGLAETYNEQFF.

The chain links TRBV7-9 to TRBJ2-7; no definite D call. Germline CDR1 SEHNR, CDR2 FQNEAQ (reference sequence). V gave up 5 bases and J gave up 2 bases, with 7 bases separating them. This CDR3 is 12 amino acids long. CDR3 in DNA: TGTGCCAGCAGCGAGGATCCCTACGAGCAGTACTTC. Translation: CASSEDPYEQYF.

Here the CDR3 DNA reads TGTGCCAGTAGTGATGGACTAGCGGGAGTGGGATCCTACGAGCAGTACTTC. Translating it yields CASSDGLAGVGSYEQYF. The rearrangement joins TRBV19 to TRBJ2-7; 13 nucleotides line up with TRBD2. CDR3 length: 17 amino acids. The V gene's germline CDR1 is LNHDA and CDR2 SQIVND (reference sequence). With 5 bases clipped from V and 1 base from J, the junction kept 8 bases outside the gene matches.

The V and J genes are TRBV28 and TRBJ1-5; perhaps TRBD1 as D (5 bases). The V gene lost 6 bases and the J gene lost 1 base, with 10 bases spanning the gap. CDR3 size: 14 residues. CDR1 is MDHEN and CDR2 is SYDVKM in the germline V gene. This chain's CDR3 is CASRTYRSNQPQHF. The CDR3 nucleotides read TGTGCCAGCAGAACGTACAGGAGCAATCAGCCCCAGCATTTT. Using reference TRBV28 and TRBJ1-5 for the parts outside the CDR3, the full variable domain is DVKVTQSSRYLVKRTGEKVFLECVQDMDHENMFWYRQDPGLGLRLIYFSYDVKMKEKGDIPEGYSVSREKKERFSLILESASTNQTSMYLCASRTYRSNQPQHFGDGTRLSIL.

The CDR3 loop is CASSAGAGYTGELFF. The CDR3 DNA reads TGTGCCAGCAGCGCCGGCGCAGGGTACACCGGGGAGCTGTTTTTT. The rearrangement uses TRBV13 and TRBJ2-2, with D tentatively TRBD1 (5 bases). Germline V CDR1 and CDR2: PRHDT, FYEKMQ (reference sequence). This CDR3 contains 15 residues. Trimming left V 5 bases short and J 3 bases short, with 13 bases between.

The gene calls are TRBV5-1 and TRBJ1-2; TRBD1 might be the D (6 bases). Germline CDR1 SGHRS, CDR2 YFSETQ. V was trimmed by 5 bases and J by 3 bases, leaving 14 bases between them. The CDR3 is 14 residues long. CDR3 in amino acids: CASRAQEGDYGYTF. The CDR3 DNA reads TGCGCCAGCAGAGCCCAAGAGGGGGACTATGGCTACACCTTC.

This chain connects TRBV9 to TRBJ2-2; tentatively, D is TRBD1 (7 bases). With 2 bases removed from V and 3 bases from J, the gap between germline ends came to 11 bases. Germline CDR1 SGDLS, CDR2 YYNGEE. This CDR3 comprises 15 residues. The CDR3 sequence: CASSVTGEDTGELFF. The CDR3 region has the DNA TGTGCCAGCAGCGTTACAGGGGAGGACACCGGGGAGCTGTTTTTT.

This clone was observed a few times. The chain uses TRBV19 and TRBJ2-1; 14 nucleotides align to TRBD2. The CDR3 sequence is 17 residues long. The J segment lost 6 bases and the V segment lost 3 bases, leaving 7 bases of the junction unmatched. Germline loops: CDR1 LNHDA, CDR2 SQIVND (reference sequence). CDR3 nucleotide sequence: TGTGCCAGTAGTATCCCATCGACTAGCGGGAGGGTCAATGAGCAGTTCTTC. This codes for CASSIPSTSGRVNEQFF.

This chain joins TRBV6-5 and TRBJ1-5; 11 nucleotides match TRBD1. CDR1 is MNHEY, CDR2 SVGAGI, per germline. Germline trimming cut 9 bases from V and 4 bases from J; bases unmatched to any gene: 5. The CDR3 totals 14 residues. CDR3 DNA sequence: TGTGCCAGTGGGACAGGGGGAAGTAATCAGCCCCAGCATTTT. It is translated as CASGTGGSNQPQHF.

This clone was observed a single time. V gene TRBV5-1 combines with J gene TRBJ2-1, with 10 bases that match TRBD2. Germline V CDR1 and CDR2: SGHRS, YFSETQ. The V and J ends lost 5 bases and 0 bases, in that order; junction bases with no gene match: 5. CDR3 length: 16 amino acids. Written as DNA, the CDR3 is TGCGCCAGCAGGGTTCGGACTAGCGGCTCCTACAATGAGCAGTTCTTC. Protein sequence: CASRVRTSGSYNEQFF.

The chain employs TRBV18 and TRBJ1-3; D is undetermined. This CDR3 spans 15 amino acids. Germline CDR1 and CDR2: KGHSH and LQKENI. V shed 0 bases and J shed 1 base, with 7 bases lying between them. The CDR3 protein is CASSPPGGSGNTIYF. The CDR3, as DNA: TGTGCCAGCTCACCACCGGGCGGGTCTGGAAACACCATATATTTT.

With regard to this clone: The junction differs from germline at one of its ends, possibly a read error. The gene calls are TRBV7-9 and TRBJ2-2; D gene uncertain. CDR3 length: 14 amino acids. From germline, CDR1 is SEHNR and CDR2 FQNEAQ (reference sequence). This CDR3 reads CSSSLGVNTGELFF. CDR3 nucleotide sequence: TGTTCCAGCAGCTTAGGAGTGAACACCGGGGAGCTGTTTTTT.

The chain combines TRBV2 with TRBJ2-7; D perhaps matches TRBD2 (5 bases). Germline V gene lookup returns CDR1 SNHLY and CDR2 FYNNEI. The CDR3 runs to 13 residues. V dropped 8 bases and J dropped 2 bases, with 13 bases sitting between them. The CDR3 DNA follows: TGTGCCAGCGTAAGGCAGAGGGCCTACGAGCAGTACTTC. It codes for CASVRQRAYEQYF.

This clone was counted only a few times. The chain employs TRBV18 and TRBJ2-3; TRBD1 matches at 10 bases. Trimming removed 2 bases from V and 5 bases from J; junction bases left unmatched: 10. The CDR3 is 17 amino acids. Germline CDR1 reads KGHSH; CDR2 reads LQKENI. DNA for the CDR3: TGTGCCAGCTCACCATATCCTAGACAGGGGGCCGGAGATACGCAGTATTTT. This codes for CASSPYPRQGAGDTQYF.